The 12 T cell receptor beta chains below come from one sample, sequenced in a study of graft-versus-host responses after intestinal transplantation. These TCRs are of unknown antigen specificity. Libraries were prepared by immunoSEQ multiplex PCR; TCRdb keeps only in-frame clonotypes and omits some of them. The sample records 70,000 to 75,000 clones, 89% being singletons. The specimen comprised unstimulated CD8+ T cells sorted from spleen or lymph node cells, sampled before intestinal transplant. These receptors originate from a human donor who received an intestinal transplant.

The chain couples TRBV29-1 to TRBJ1-1, with no clear D. The CDR3 totals 11 residues. The germline gives CDR1 SQVTM, CDR2 ANQGSEA. The V end lost 4 bases, the J end lost 0 bases, and 3 bases lay between the germline ends. The chain's CDR3 is CSVAVNTEAFF. The CDR3 DNA sequence: TGCAGCGTTGCGGTGAACACTGAAGCTTTCTTT.

The chain combines TRBV10-2 with TRBJ2-7, with D maybe TRBD1 (5 bases). Trimming shortened V by 2 bases and J by 6 bases, and 17 bases separated the two germline ends. In germline, CDR1 is WSHSY, CDR2 SAAADI. The CDR3 spans 15 residues. CDR3 nucleotide sequence: TGCGCCAGCAGTGAGCTCCCCCCAGGGCCGGCCGAGCAGTACTTC. It codes for CASSELPPGPAEQYF.

The chain recombines TRBV27 with TRBJ2-1, with TRBD1 matching over 8 bases. Per germline, CDR1 MNHEY and CDR2 SMNVEV (reference sequence). The CDR3 contains 13 residues. V shed 3 bases, J shed 9 bases, and the junction held 4 bases outside the gene matches. The CDR3: CASSFGQGGEQFF. Written as DNA, the CDR3 is TGTGCCAGCAGTTTCGGACAGGGAGGTGAGCAGTTCTTC.

The table lists this clone with a few counts. J is TRBJ2-3 and V is TRBV5-1, with D possibly TRBD1 on 5 matching bases. This CDR3 comprises 16 residues. Trimming took 0 bases from V and 1 from J, leaving 12 bases between them. Germline CDR1 SGHRS, CDR2 YFSETQ. The CDR3 sequence is CASSLASRAGTDTQYF. CDR3 DNA sequence: TGCGCCAGCAGCTTGGCTTCCAGGGCGGGCACAGATACGCAGTATTTT. Variable domain in full (rest from reference TRBV5-1 and TRBJ2-3): KAGVTQTPRYLIKTRGQQVTLSCSPISGHRSVSWYQQTPGQGLQFLFEYFSETQRNKGNFPGRFSGRQFSNSRSEMNVSTLELGDSALYLCASSLASRAGTDTQYFGPGTRLTVL.

This sequence joins TRBV2 and TRBJ1-5, with TRBD1 as a possible D gene (6 bases). The CDR3 loop spans 16 amino acids. Germline assignment: CDR1 SNHLY and CDR2 FYNNEI. Trimming left V 2 bases short and J 0 bases short, with 11 bases between. The CDR3, as DNA: TGTGCCAGCAGTGAAACACAGGGTTTTAGCAATCAGCCCCAGCATTTT. This gives the protein CASSETQGFSNQPQHF.

The chain combines TRBV19 with TRBJ1-1, with D uncertain. The CDR3 contains 14 residues. Between the trimmed V and J ends, which lost 6 bases and 0 bases, there was a span of 11 bases. Germline CDR1 reads LNHDA; CDR2 reads SQIVND (reference sequence). The CDR3 sequence: CASRKNSMNTEAFF. CDR3 in DNA: TGTGCCAGTAGGAAGAACAGCATGAACACTGAAGCTTTCTTT.

The chain carries TRBV5-1 and TRBJ2-2; 9 nucleotides align to TRBD1. CDR3 length: 16 residues. Germline V CDR1 and CDR2: SGHRS, YFSETQ. After removal of 4 bases from V and 3 bases from J, the junction contained 7 bases not matched to a gene. CDR3 nucleotide sequence: TGCGCCAGCAGCACACCGGACAGGGGAGACACCGGGGAGCTGTTTTTT. Translation gives CASSTPDRGDTGELFF.

The V gene is TRBV5-1, the J gene TRBJ2-7, with TRBD2 identical over 8 bases. CDR3 length: 17 residues. The germline V gene has CDR1 SGHRS and CDR2 YFSETQ. V gave up 0 bases and J gave up 3 bases; unmatched junction bases: 11. The CDR3 nucleotides read TGCGCCAGCAGCTTGGGGCCCGGCGGGCGGGAGGACTACGAGCAGTACTTC. Encoded protein: CASSLGPGGREDYEQYF.

V and J are TRBV4-1 and TRBJ1-1, with 7 bases fitting TRBD1. With 3 bases clipped from V and 4 bases from J, the junction kept 5 bases outside the gene matches. There are 14 residues in the CDR3. Germline CDR1 is MGHRA and CDR2 is YSYEKL. The CDR3 DNA follows: TGCGCCAGCAGCCAGGTGACAGGGACCACTGAAGCTTTCTTT. It yields the protein CASSQVTGTTEAFF.

Regarding this clone: Other nucleotide sequences in the sample specify the same CDR3. The chain couples TRBV4-1 to TRBJ1-2; D unclear. Germline-derived CDR1 and CDR2 are MGHRA and YSYEKL. The CDR3 spans 11 residues. V gave up 0 bases and J gave up 7 bases, with 3 bases separating them. The CDR3 protein is CASSQDSGYTF. The CDR3 DNA is TGCGCCAGCAGCCAAGACTCTGGCTACACCTTC.

CDR3 sequence: CASSLTQGFMNTEAFF. CDR3 DNA: TGTGCCAGCAGCTTAACACAGGGCTTTATGAACACTGAAGCTTTCTTT. J is TRBJ1-1 and V is TRBV7-6; maybe TRBD1 (6 bases). Trimming shortened V by 2 bases and J by 0 bases, and 13 bases separated the two germline ends. Germline V gene lookup returns CDR1 SGHVS and CDR2 FNYEAQ. The CDR3 loop spans 16 amino acids.

The chain joins TRBV7-9 to TRBJ2-2, with D maybe TRBD2 (5 bases). Trimming took off 2 bases at V and 4 bases at J, with 11 bases between the two ends. The CDR3 is 15 amino acids. The germline V gene encodes CDR1 SEHNR and CDR2 FQNEAQ (reference sequence). This chain's CDR3 is CASSLWLAGTGELFF. For the CDR3, the DNA is TGTGCCAGCAGCTTATGGCTCGCGGGCACCGGGGAGCTGTTTTTT.